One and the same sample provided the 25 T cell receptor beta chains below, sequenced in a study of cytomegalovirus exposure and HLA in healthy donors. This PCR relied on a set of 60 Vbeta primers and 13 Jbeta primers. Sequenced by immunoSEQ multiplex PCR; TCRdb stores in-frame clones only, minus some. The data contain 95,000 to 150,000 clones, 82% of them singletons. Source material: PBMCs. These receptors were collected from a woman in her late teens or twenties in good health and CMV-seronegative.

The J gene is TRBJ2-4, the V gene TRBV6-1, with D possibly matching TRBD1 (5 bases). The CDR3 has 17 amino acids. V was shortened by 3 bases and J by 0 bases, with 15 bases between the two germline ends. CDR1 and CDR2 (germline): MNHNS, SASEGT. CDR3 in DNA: TGTGCCAGCAGTGAGATCCCCAGGGTCCAAGCCAAAAACATTCAGTACTTC. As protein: CASSEIPRVQAKNIQYF.

The CDR3 DNA sequence: TGTGCCAGCAGCTTAGTAGGGACTAGCGGGAATGTGCAGTACTTC. It translates to CASSLVGTSGNVQYF. The J gene is TRBJ2-7, the V gene TRBV7-2; 13 bases are a match to TRBD2. This CDR3 region has 15 residues. Germline V gives CDR1 SGHTA, CDR2 FQGNSA. After removal of 1 base from V and 9 bases from J, the junction contained 6 bases not matched to a gene.

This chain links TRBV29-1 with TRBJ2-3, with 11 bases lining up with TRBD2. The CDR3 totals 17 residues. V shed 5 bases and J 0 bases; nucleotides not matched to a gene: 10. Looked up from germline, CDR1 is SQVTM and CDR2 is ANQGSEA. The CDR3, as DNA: TGCAGCGTTATGCTGACTAGCGGGGATTTTAGCACAGATACGCAGTATTTT. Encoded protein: CSVMLTSGDFSTDTQYF.

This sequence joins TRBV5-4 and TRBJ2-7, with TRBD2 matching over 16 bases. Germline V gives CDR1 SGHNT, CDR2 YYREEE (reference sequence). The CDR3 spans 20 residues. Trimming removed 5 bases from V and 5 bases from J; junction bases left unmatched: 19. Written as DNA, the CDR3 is TGTGCCAGCAGTTCTAACGCCCCGGGACTAGCGGGAGGGCCTGGGAACGAGCAGTACTTC. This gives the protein CASSSNAPGLAGGPGNEQYF.

The CDR3, as DNA: TGTGCCAGCAGCTTGCTAGCGGGAACCTACAATGAGCAGTTCTTC. It yields the protein CASSLLAGTYNEQFF. The rearrangement joins TRBV11-3 to TRBJ2-1, with TRBD2 matching 9 bases. The V gene end was trimmed by 3 bases and the J gene end by 2 bases; junction bases not matched to a gene: 2. The CDR3 spans 15 residues. The germline V gene has CDR1 SGHNT and CDR2 YENEEA.

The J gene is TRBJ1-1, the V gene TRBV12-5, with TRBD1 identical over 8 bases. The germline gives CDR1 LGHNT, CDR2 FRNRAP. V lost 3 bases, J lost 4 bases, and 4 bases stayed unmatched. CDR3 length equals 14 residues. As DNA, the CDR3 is TGTGCTAGTGGTTTCCCCGGACAGGGCACTGAAGCTTTCTTT. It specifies CASGFPGQGTEAFF.

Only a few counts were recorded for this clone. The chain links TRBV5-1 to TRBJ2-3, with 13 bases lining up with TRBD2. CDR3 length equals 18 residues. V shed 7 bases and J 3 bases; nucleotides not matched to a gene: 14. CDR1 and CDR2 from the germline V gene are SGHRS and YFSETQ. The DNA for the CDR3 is TGCGCCAGCTCCACCTCACTAGCGGGGGGGCACAAGACAGATACGCAGTATTTT. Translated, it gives CASSTSLAGGHKTDTQYF.

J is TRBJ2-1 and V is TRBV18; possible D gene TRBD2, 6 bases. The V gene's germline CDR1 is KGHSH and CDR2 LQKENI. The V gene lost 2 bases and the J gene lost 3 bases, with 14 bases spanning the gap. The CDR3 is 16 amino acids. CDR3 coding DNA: TGTGCCAGCTCACCAGGGACCACGGGAGACTACAATGAGCAGTTCTTC. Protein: CASSPGTTGDYNEQFF.

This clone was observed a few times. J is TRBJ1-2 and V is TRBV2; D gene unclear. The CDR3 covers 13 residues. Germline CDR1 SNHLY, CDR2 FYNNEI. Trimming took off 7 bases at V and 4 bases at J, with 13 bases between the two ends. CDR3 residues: CASNGLRVYGYTF. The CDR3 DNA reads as TGTGCCAGCAATGGCCTGAGGGTCTATGGCTACACCTTC.

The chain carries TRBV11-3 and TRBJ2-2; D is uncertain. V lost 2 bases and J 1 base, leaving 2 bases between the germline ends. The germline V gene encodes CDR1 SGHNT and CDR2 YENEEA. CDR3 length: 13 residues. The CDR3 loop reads CASSLQNTGELFF. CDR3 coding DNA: TGTGCCAGCAGCTTACAGAACACCGGGGAGCTGTTTTTT.

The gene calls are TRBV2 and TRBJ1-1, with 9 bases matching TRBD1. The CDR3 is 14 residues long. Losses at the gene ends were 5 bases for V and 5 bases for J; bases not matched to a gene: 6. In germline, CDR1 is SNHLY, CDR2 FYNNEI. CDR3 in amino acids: CASSTTGGPTEAFF. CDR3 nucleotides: TGTGCCAGCAGTACGACAGGGGGACCGACTGAAGCTTTCTTT.

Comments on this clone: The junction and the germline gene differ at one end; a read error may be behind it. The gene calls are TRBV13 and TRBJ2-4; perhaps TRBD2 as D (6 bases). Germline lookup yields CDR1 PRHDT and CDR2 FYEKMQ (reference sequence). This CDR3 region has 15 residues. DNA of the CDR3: TGTGCCAGCAGCTCTACTCGGGGGACCAAAAACAGTCAGTACTTC. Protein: CASSSTRGTKNSQYF.

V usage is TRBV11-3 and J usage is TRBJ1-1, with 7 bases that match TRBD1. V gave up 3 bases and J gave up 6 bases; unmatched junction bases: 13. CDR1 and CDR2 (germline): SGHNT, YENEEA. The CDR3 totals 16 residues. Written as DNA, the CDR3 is TGTGCCAGCAGCTTGGGAGAGGGGGCGGGGGGGTCTGAAGCTTTCTTT. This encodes CASSLGEGAGGSEAFF. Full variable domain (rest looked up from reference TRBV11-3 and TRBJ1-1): EAGVVQSPRYKIIEKKQPVAFWCNPISGHNTLYWYLQNLGQGPELLIRYENEEAVDDSQLPKDRFSAERLKGVDSTLKIQPAELGDSAVYLCASSLGEGAGGSEAFFGQGTRLTVV.

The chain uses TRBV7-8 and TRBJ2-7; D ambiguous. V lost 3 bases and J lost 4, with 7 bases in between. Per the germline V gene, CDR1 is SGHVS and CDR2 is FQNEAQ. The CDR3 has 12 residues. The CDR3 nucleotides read TGTGCCAGCAGCTTGAGGCCGTACGAGCAGTACTTC. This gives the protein CASSLRPYEQYF.

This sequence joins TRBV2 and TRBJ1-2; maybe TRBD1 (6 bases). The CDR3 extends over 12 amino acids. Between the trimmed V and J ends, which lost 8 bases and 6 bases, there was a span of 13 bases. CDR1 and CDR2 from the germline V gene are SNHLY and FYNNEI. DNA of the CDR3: TGTGCCAGCTTCGGGGGGGGCGATGGCTACACCTTC. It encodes CASFGGGDGYTF.

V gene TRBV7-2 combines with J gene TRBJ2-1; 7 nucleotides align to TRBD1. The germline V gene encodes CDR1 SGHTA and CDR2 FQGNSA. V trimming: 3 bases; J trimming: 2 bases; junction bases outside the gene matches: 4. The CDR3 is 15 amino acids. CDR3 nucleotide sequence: TGTGCCAGCAGCTTTGGACAGGTGGCCTACAATGAGCAGTTCTTC. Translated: CASSFGQVAYNEQFF.

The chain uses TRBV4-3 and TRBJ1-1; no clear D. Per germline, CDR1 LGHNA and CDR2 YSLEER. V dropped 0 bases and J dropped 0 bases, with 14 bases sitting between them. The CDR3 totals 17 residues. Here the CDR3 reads CASSQDLVRVLNTEAFF. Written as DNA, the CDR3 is TGCGCCAGCAGCCAAGATCTAGTGCGGGTGTTGAACACTGAAGCTTTCTTT.

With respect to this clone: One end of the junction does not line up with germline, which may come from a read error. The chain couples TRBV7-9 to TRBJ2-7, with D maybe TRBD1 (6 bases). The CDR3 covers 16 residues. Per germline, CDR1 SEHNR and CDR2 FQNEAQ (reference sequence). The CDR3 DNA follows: TGTTCCAGCAGCTTAGTCCAGGGGCCTCTCTCCTACGAGCAGTACTTC. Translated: CSSSLVQGPLSYEQYF.

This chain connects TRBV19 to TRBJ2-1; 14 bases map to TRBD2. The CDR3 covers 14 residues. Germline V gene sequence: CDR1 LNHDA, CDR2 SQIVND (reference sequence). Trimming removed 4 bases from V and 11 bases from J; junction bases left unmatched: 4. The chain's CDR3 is CASSTGTSGSKQFF. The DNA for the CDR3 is TGTGCCAGTAGTACCGGGACTAGCGGGAGTAAGCAGTTCTTC.

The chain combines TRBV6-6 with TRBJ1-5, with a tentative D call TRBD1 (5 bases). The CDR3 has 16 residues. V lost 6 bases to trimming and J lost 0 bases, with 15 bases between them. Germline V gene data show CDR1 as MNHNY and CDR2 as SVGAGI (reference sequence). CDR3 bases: TGTGCCAGCAGCCCTAAGACAGCATATAGCAATCAGCCCCAGCATTTT. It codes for CASSPKTAYSNQPQHF.

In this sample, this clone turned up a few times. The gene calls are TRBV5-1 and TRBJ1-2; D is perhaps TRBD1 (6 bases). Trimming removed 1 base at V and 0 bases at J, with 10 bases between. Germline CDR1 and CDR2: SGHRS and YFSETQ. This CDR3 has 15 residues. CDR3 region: CASSLSGGSNYGYTF. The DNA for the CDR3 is TGCGCCAGCAGCTTGTCGGGGGGCTCTAACTATGGCTACACCTTC. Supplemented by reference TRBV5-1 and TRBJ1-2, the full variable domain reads KAGVTQTPRYLIKTRGQQVTLSCSPISGHRSVSWYQQTPGQGLQFLFEYFSETQRNKGNFPGRFSGRQFSNSRSEMNVSTLELGDSALYLCASSLSGGSNYGYTFGSGTRLTVV.

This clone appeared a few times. Here the CDR3 DNA reads TGTGCCAGTAGTATAGGTAGACTAGCGACAGATACGCAGTATTTT. It yields the protein CASSIGRLATDTQYF. The chain combines TRBV19 with TRBJ2-3; 8 bases match TRBD2. V lost 1 base, J lost 3 bases, and 3 bases stayed unmatched. The CDR3 spans 15 residues. The germline CDR1 and CDR2 sequences are LNHDA and SQIVND (reference sequence). Complete variable domain (other parts from reference TRBV19 and TRBJ2-3): DGGITQSPKYLFRKEGQNVTLSCEQNLNHDAMYWYRQDPGQGLRLIYYSQIVNDFQKGDIAEGYSVSREKKESFPLTVTSAQKNPTAFYLCASSIGRLATDTQYFGPGTRLTVL.

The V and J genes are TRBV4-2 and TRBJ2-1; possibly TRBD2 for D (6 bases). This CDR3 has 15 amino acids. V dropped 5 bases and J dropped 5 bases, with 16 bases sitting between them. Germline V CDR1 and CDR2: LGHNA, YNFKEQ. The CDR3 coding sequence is TGTGCCAGCAGCAAGGGGCTAGCGTCAGACAATGAGCAGTTCTTC. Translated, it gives CASSKGLASDNEQFF.

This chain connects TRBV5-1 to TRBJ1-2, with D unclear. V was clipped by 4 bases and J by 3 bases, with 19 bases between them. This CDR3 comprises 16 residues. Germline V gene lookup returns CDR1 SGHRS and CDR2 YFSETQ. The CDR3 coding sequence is TGCGCCAGCAGCAGGGCCGTGGGGTCGGGAGACTATGGCTACACCTTC. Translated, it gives CASSRAVGSGDYGYTF.

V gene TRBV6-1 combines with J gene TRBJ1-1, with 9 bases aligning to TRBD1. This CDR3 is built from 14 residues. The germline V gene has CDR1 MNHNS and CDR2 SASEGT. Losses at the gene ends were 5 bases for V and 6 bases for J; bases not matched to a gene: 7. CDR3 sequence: CASSFTGGASEAFF. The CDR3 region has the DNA TGTGCCAGCAGTTTCACAGGGGGCGCGTCTGAAGCTTTCTTT.